This T cell receptor (beta chain) is drawn from a study of T-cell memory formation after mild COVID-19. Turning to the study itself: Clusters were largely donor specific. General study findings and limits: Contracting CD4+ clones sat mainly in CM and EM; CD8+ in EMRA.

Using its own MiXCR run on the 5' RACE reads, TCRdb lists one record per CDR3 protein. The sample shows hundreds of thousands of distinct CDR3 sequences, roughly 20% of them seen only once. Of note for this clonotype: Antigen unknown.

Looked up from germline, CDR1 is KGHDR and CDR2 is SFDVKD. Trimming cost V 6 bases and J 5 bases, with 15 bases left between them. This CDR3 comprises 14 residues. The receptor was isolated from an adult woman who had mild COVID-19 (a few samples of this study predate the infection). Cell type and time point are not known. Material: PBMCs or a T cell subset sorted from them (not recorded which). The J gene is TRBJ2-5, the V gene TRBV24-1; tentatively, D is TRBD2 (7 bases). In nucleotides, the CDR3 is TGTGCCACCAGTCCCACGGGGGGCAGGGAGACCCAGTACTTC. The encoded protein is CATSPTGGRETQYF.